The 2 T cell receptor beta chains listed next were all sequenced from one sample in a study of metastatic and nonmetastatic thyroid tumors (dated by TCRdb to 2019 to 2021). None of the patients had been given any treatment before thyroid surgery. Libraries were made using PCR. Sequencer: Illumina HiSeq 4000. The public reads were reanalyzed by TCRdb: fastp trimming at Q25, MiXCR alignment, in-frame beta chains only. For this sample the table gives some 23,000 clones, of which 20% to 25% were detected only once. The ten largest account for 4.4% of the sample. The sample comprised adjacent normal tissue. The source of these receptors is a female donor with papillary thyroid cancer or a benign thyroid nodule (not recorded which). Some clones in this sample may be carry-over from other donors' samples.

The genes are TRBV12-3 or TRBV12-4 and TRBJ2-7; D ambiguous. The V end lost 7 bases, the J end lost 3 bases, and 13 bases lay between the germline ends. This CDR3 spans 13 amino acids. DNA for the CDR3: TGTGCCAGCAAAGGCCCTCCCATCTACGAGCAGTACTTC. Its translation is CASKGPPIYEQYF.

The V and J genes are TRBV20-1 and TRBJ2-1; D gene unclear. The CDR3 consists of 15 residues. Germline CDR1 and CDR2: DFQATT and SNEGSKA (reference sequence). V lost 5 bases, J lost 4 bases, and 18 bases lay in between. The CDR3 reads CSAGPRHGVYNEQFF. The CDR3 coding sequence is TGCAGTGCTGGCCCTCGACATGGGGTTTACAATGAGCAGTTCTTC.